This record covers a single T cell receptor beta chain. This clonotype was seen repeatedly, ten times or more. The antigen it binds to is not known. Per-nucleotide qualities are absent, and no much larger clonotype sits a single base away. For unsorted PBMC libraries, 2 million PBMCs were used after storage in RNAlater at -80 degrees C until RNA extraction. Multiple sclerosis patients were enrolled in a US clinical protocol under which disease progression was evaluated by magnetic resonance imaging. Peripheral blood underwent Ficoll-Hypaque density gradient centrifugation to isolate PBMCs, which were then cryopreserved in liquid nitrogen. cDNA was synthesized by template-switch 5'RACE using a primer carrying a 10-nucleotide random unique molecular identifier by which each TCR transcript was tagged. Every sequencing run covered 15-18 subjects and yielded more than 160 million TCR-beta sequences. The RNeasy kit was used to extract total RNA. The KAPA Real-time Library Amplification kit was used to amplify TCR-beta VDJ regions with primers targeting the TCR constant region and the 5'RACE anchor. A first PCR added sample indexes and Illumina adaptors, and a second PCR then raised library yield. After Ampure bead purification, the roughly 650 bp TCR product was size-selected on a 2% E-gel SizeSelection system. Before pooling, library quality was checked on a Bioanalyzer, concentration was measured with Qubit, and libraries were quantified with the Kapa Library Quantification kit. An Illumina HiSeq 2500 was used to sequence the libraries paired-end at 2 x 150 bp. To increase sequence diversity, about 23-30% phiX was spiked into each library pool. On the study's bioinformatics: The UMI-based MiGEC pipeline processed quality-filtered reads and removed over 75% of raw TCR sequences during error correction. VDJ genes were aligned to IMGT germline references, and clonotypes were defined by unique CDR3 amino acid sequence plus V-J genes. Clonal expansion, Shannon diversity and CDR3 relatedness (CalcPairwiseDistances, ClusterSamples) were evaluated with VDJtools, and phylogenetic trees were built with CLCbio workbench. Expanded clones were defined as having at least 8 unique UMIs, based on coefficient-of-variation modelling across technical triplicates. TCRdb reprocessed the public reads (quality trimming at Q25 with fastp, clone calling with MiXCR) and kept in-frame beta chains. Entries that share a CDR3 protein sequence are merged under the most common genes and DNA. TCRdb's processing, not the authors', yielded these V and J calls. The table for this sample lists around 30,000 distinct CDR3 sequences; about 1.4% of them were counted only once. The ten largest clonotypes hold around 8.8% of the sample.

V gives up 6 bases and J gives up 8 bases, and the segment between their germline ends measures 11 bases. The CDR3 starts with the cysteine, ends with the phenylalanine, and has 13 residues. Only the CDR3 DNA stays, 39 bases, in frame from base 1. The entry originates in a study of neurological immune-mediated disorders (dated by TCRdb to about 2019). In terms of the full investigation: Of the approximately 34 multiple sclerosis patients, some 30 had relapsing-remitting MS and 3 had secondary progressive MS. The cohort included 60 to 75 subjects: approximately 15 with HAM/TSP, approximately 34 with multiple sclerosis, and approximately 20 healthy controls. The approximately 100 TCR-beta libraries included longitudinal samples, technical triplicates and paired sorted CD4+ and CD8+ T-cell subsets alongside PBMC samples. The study compared peripheral blood TCR-beta repertoires of HTLV-I-associated myelopathy (HAM/TSP) patients, multiple sclerosis patients and healthy controls using UMI-based sequencing. What the research found in general, with its limitations: Repertoires from 18 of 34 MS patients were grouped by phylogenetic analysis into a cluster of related CDR3 sequences, suggesting a possible repertoire-level signature. No association of the MS cluster with clinical or MRI features was observed, and the need for larger cohorts was stated by the authors. TCR clonal expansion was highest in HAM/TSP patients and lowest in MS patients, with MS patients falling below even healthy controls. Across subjects, expanded clones never shared an identical CDR3 amino acid sequence, which suggests that the TCR-beta repertoires in every group were private.

The receptor comes from a woman in her 30s with multiple sclerosis. Material: PBMCs. The chain uses TRBV12-3 or TRBV12-4 and TRBJ1-6; perhaps TRBD1 is the D gene, with 5 bases matching. The CDR3 reads CASSRGGDSPLHF. Read as DNA, the sequence is TGTGCCAGCAGCCGGGGGGGGGATTCACCCCTCCACTTT.